The 19 T cell receptor beta chains below were found in one sample sequenced in a study of blood T cell repertoires in COVID-19. Method: immunoSEQ multiplex PCR; TCRdb's copy keeps in-frame clones and lacks some. This table holds about 210,000 clones, around 84% found once. The sequencing input was PBMCs or T cells enriched from blood (not recorded which). These receptors came from a woman younger than 45 who had been exposed to COVID-19.

The genes are TRBV7-9 and TRBJ1-4; D uncertain. V was clipped by 11 bases and J by 6 bases, with 7 bases between them. Germline values: CDR1 SEHNR, CDR2 FQNEAQ (reference sequence). The CDR3 totals 10 residues. The CDR3 here is CAPTDEKLFF. The CDR3 DNA reads TGTGCCCCTACGGATGAAAAACTGTTTTTT.

The table lists this clone with a count of one. The V call is TRBV3-1 (or the pseudogene TRBV3-2), the J call TRBJ1-5; D might be TRBD1 (6 bases). This CDR3 has 15 residues. V lost 1 base, J lost 6 bases, and 13 bases lay in between. Germline-derived CDR1 and CDR2 are LGHDT and YNNKEL (reference sequence). The CDR3 loop reads CASSQVAGAGQPQHF. CDR3 bases: TGTGCCAGCAGCCAAGTAGCGGGGGCGGGTCAGCCCCAGCATTTT.

The genes are TRBV24-1 and TRBJ1-4; D remains ambiguous. Trimming cost V 6 bases and J 6 bases, with 22 bases left between them. In germline, CDR1 is KGHDR, CDR2 SFDVKD. The CDR3 contains 17 residues. CDR3 in DNA: TGTGCCACCAGTTCCGGCCCCCTGGCGGCTGAATATGAAAAACTGTTTTTT. As protein: CATSSGPLAAEYEKLFF.

This clone has a single count. The CDR3 DNA follows: TGTGCCACCCAGCTAGGGGCCCACGAGCAGTACTTC. Residues: CATQLGAHEQYF. This chain uses TRBV7-9 with TRBJ2-7, with D possibly matching TRBD1 (5 bases). The germline CDR1 and CDR2 sequences are SEHNR and FQNEAQ (reference sequence). The CDR3 is 12 residues long. V lost 10 bases to trimming and J lost 5 bases, with 15 bases between them.

This clone was detected once. V is TRBV7-5 and J is TRBJ2-1; the table gives TRBD1 as D, unverified against the DNA. TRBV7-5 is noted as a pseudogene. CDR3 length equals 16 residues. CDR3 loop: CARSLDGGQNYNEQFF. As DNA, the CDR3 is TGTGCCAGAAGCTTAGATGGGGGACAGAATTACAATGAGCAGTTCTTC.

This sequence joins TRBV19 and TRBJ1-1, with D tentatively TRBD1 (5 bases). Germline CDR1 LNHDA, CDR2 SQIVND (reference sequence). CDR3 length equals 13 residues. The ends were cut back, 3 bases at V and 4 bases at J, with 9 bases in the middle. This CDR3 is CASSIKRGTEAFF. The DNA for the CDR3 is TGTGCCAGTAGTATTAAAAGGGGCACTGAAGCTTTCTTT.

This clone occurred once. The chain couples TRBV7-2 to TRBJ1-6, with 8 nucleotides matching TRBD1. Germline loops: CDR1 SGHTA, CDR2 FQGNSA. V shed 5 bases, J shed 5 bases, and the junction held 5 bases outside the gene matches. This CDR3 is built from 15 residues. The CDR3 DNA reads as TGTGCCAGCAGCCCAAGGACAGGGAATAATTCACCCCTCCACTTT. Translated: CASSPRTGNNSPLHF.

The chain joins TRBV2 to TRBJ1-1; D gene unclear. This CDR3 comprises 10 residues. V lost 10 bases and J 8 bases, leaving 11 bases between the germline ends. Germline V gene sequence: CDR1 SNHLY, CDR2 FYNNEI. This CDR3 is CAIRRPEAFF. The CDR3, as DNA: TGTGCCATCCGGAGGCCCGAAGCTTTCTTT.

This clone was seen just once. V and J are TRBV6-1 and TRBJ1-2; possibly TRBD1 for D (5 bases). The V and J ends lost 0 bases and 1 base respectively, with 9 bases between them. The germline V gene encodes CDR1 MNHNS and CDR2 SASEGT. This CDR3 comprises 15 residues. CDR3 sequence (DNA): TGTGCCAGCAGTGAAGCGTGGGGCGATAACTATGGCTACACCTTC. This codes for CASSEAWGDNYGYTF.

This clone was detected once. V usage is TRBV27 and J usage is TRBJ1-3; D gene uncertain. CDR1 is MNHEY, CDR2 SMNVEV, per germline (reference sequence). The CDR3 is 14 residues long. V was cut by 4 bases and J by 1 base, with 8 bases left in between. The chain's CDR3 is CASSSGLSGNTIYF. The CDR3 DNA follows: TGTGCCAGCAGTTCGGGATTATCTGGAAACACCATATATTTT.

The chain combines TRBV7-2 with TRBJ2-6, with D unresolved. Germline-derived CDR1 and CDR2 are SGHTA and FQGNSA. The CDR3 is 17 amino acids. V shed 5 bases and J shed 1 base, with 15 bases lying between them. The CDR3 is CASSITVLMSGANVLTF. In nucleotides, the CDR3 is TGTGCCAGCAGCATCACCGTACTGATGTCTGGGGCCAACGTCCTGACTTTC.

V and J are TRBV3-1 (or the pseudogene TRBV3-2) and TRBJ2-1; the D gene is possibly TRBD1 (6 bases). Per germline, CDR1 LGHDT and CDR2 YNNKEL (reference sequence). There are 14 residues in the CDR3. Between the trimmed V and J ends, which lost 1 base and 6 bases, there was a span of 10 bases. CDR3 coding DNA: TGTGCCAGCAGCCAAGGGATAGGGGGCAATGAGCAGTTCTTC. It codes for CASSQGIGGNEQFF.

The CDR3 protein is CASSIILNTEAFF. Written as DNA, the CDR3 is TGCGCCAGCAGCATAATCTTGAACACTGAAGCTTTCTTT. J is TRBJ1-1 and V is TRBV5-1; D is unclear. Trimming left V 4 bases short and J 0 bases short, with 7 bases between. This CDR3 comprises 13 residues. Germline CDR1 is SGHRS and CDR2 is YFSETQ.

This rearrangement joins TRBV7-2 to TRBJ2-3; TRBD1 agrees at 12 bases. CDR1 SGHTA and CDR2 FQGNSA come from the germline V gene. This CDR3 comprises 15 residues. V dropped 5 bases and J dropped 4; count of bases not matched to a gene: 4. This chain's CDR3 is CASSPGTGGPDTQYF. CDR3 coding DNA: TGTGCCAGCAGCCCCGGGACAGGGGGCCCAGATACGCAGTATTTT.

This clone was observed a single time. J is TRBJ1-2 and V is TRBV27; TRBD1 aligns across 11 bases. The length of the CDR3 is 15 residues. The germline CDR1 and CDR2 sequences are MNHEY and SMNVEV (reference sequence). J gave up 5 bases and V 3 bases, and 5 bases lay outside the gene matches. In nucleotides, the CDR3 is TGTGCCAGCAGTTTCGGGGGACAGGGGGGGTATGGCTACACCTTC. Translation gives CASSFGGQGGYGYTF.

Concerning this clone itself: The identical CDR3 is also encoded by other nucleotide sequences in the sample. This chain uses TRBV6-4 with TRBJ1-4; the match to TRBD1 covers 8 bases. The CDR3 runs 15 residues. The germline V gene encodes CDR1 MRHNA and CDR2 SNTAGT. V trimming: 6 bases; J trimming: 8 bases; junction bases outside the gene matches: 11. CDR3 sequence: CASRPTGQGNEKLFF. CDR3 coding DNA: TGTGCCAGCAGACCTACAGGACAGGGTAACGAAAAACTGTTTTTT.

The chain employs TRBV5-1 and TRBJ2-2; a possible D gene is TRBD1 (6 bases). V was cut by 5 bases and J by 5 bases, with 10 bases left in between. CDR1 and CDR2 from the germline V gene are SGHRS and YFSETQ. CDR3 length equals 13 residues. The CDR3 DNA sequence: TGCGCCAGCAGGCCTGACAGGACCGGGGAGCTGTTTTTT. This encodes CASRPDRTGELFF.

J is TRBJ1-4 and V is TRBV5-1; D gene uncertain. The CDR3 loop spans 17 amino acids. Trimming shortened V by 2 bases and J by 0 bases, and 14 bases separated the two germline ends. Germline lookup yields CDR1 SGHRS and CDR2 YFSETQ. CDR3 residues: CASSLGIGGSTNEKLFF. In nucleotides, the CDR3 is TGCGCCAGCAGCTTAGGCATCGGAGGATCAACTAATGAAAAACTGTTTTTT.

The rearrangement joins TRBV27 to TRBJ2-1, with TRBD1 matching 8 bases. J gave up 7 bases and V 5 bases, and 7 bases lay outside the gene matches. Germline V gene data show CDR1 as MNHEY and CDR2 as SMNVEV (reference sequence). The CDR3 runs to 14 residues. CDR3 sequence (DNA): TGTGCCAGCAGTACAGGGACAGGTACGAATGAGCAGTTCTTC. Translating gives CASSTGTGTNEQFF.